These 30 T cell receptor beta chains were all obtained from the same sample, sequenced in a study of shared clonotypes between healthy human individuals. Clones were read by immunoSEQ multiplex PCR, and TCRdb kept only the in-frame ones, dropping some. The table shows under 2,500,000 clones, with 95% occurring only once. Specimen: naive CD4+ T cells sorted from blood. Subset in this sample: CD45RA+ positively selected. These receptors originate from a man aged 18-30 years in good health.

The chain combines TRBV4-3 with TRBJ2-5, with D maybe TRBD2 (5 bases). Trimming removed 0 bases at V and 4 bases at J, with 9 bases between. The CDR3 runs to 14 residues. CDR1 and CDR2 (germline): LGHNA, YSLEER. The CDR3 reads CASSQELGRETQYF. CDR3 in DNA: TGCGCCAGCAGCCAAGAATTAGGGAGAGAGACCCAGTACTTC.

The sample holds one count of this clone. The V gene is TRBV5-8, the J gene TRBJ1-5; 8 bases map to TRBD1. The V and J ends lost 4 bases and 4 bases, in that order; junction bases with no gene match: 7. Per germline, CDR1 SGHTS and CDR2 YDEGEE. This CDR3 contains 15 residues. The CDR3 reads CASSEGQALNQPQHF. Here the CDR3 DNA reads TGTGCCAGCAGCGAGGGACAGGCGCTTAATCAGCCCCAGCATTTT.

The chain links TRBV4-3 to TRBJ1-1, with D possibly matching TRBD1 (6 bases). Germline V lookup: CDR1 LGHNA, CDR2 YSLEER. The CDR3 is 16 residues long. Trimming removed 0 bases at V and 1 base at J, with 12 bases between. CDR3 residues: CASSQETTGRNTEAFF. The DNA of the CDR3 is TGCGCCAGCAGCCAAGAAACCACAGGGCGGAACACTGAAGCTTTCTTT.

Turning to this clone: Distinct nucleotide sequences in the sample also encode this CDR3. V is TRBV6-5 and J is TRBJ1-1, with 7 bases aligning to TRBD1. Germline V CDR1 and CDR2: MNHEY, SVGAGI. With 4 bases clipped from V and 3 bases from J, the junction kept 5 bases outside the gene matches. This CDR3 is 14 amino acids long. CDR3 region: CASSSPGGYTEAFF. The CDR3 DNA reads TGTGCCAGCAGTTCTCCAGGGGGATACACTGAAGCTTTCTTT.

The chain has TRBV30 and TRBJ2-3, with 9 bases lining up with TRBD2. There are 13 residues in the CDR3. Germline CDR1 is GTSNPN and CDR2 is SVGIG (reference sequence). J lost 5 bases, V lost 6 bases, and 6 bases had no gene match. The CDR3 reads CACSGGRKDTQYF. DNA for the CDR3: TGTGCCTGCAGCGGGGGGCGAAAAGATACGCAGTATTTT.

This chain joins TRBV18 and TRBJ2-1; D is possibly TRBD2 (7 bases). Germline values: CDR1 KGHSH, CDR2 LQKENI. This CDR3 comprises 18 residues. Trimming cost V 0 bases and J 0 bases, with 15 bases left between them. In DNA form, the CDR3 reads TGTGCCAGCTCACCACCGGGAGGGGGGGGGAGCTCCTACAATGAGCAGTTCTTC. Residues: CASSPPGGGGSSYNEQFF. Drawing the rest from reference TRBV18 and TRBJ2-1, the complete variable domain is NAGVMQNPRHLVRRRGQEARLRCSPMKGHSHVYWYRQLPEEGLKFMVYLQKENIIDESGMPKERFSAEFPKEGPSILRIQQVVRGDSAAYFCASSPPGGGGSSYNEQFFGPGTRLTVL.

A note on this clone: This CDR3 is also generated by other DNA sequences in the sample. CDR3 DNA: TGTGCCAGCAGCCTGGGTGGAGAATCTGGAAACACCATATATTTT. This sequence encodes CASSLGGESGNTIYF. This rearrangement joins TRBV7-3 to TRBJ1-3; D uncertain. The CDR3 totals 15 residues. CDR1 and CDR2 from the germline V gene are SGHTA and FQGTGA. V shed 5 bases and J shed 1 base, with 12 bases lying between them.

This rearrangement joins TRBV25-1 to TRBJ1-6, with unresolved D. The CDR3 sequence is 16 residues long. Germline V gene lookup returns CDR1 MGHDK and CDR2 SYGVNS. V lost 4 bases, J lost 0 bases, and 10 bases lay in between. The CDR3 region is CASSAAGFSYNSPLHF. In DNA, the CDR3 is TGTGCCAGCAGTGCCGCTGGGTTCTCCTATAATTCACCCCTCCACTTT. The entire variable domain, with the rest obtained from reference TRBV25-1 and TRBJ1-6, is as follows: EADIYQTPRYLVIGTGKKITLECSQTMGHDKMYWYQQDPGMELHLIHYSYGVNSTEKGDLSSESTVSRIRTEHFPLTLESARPSHTSQYLCASSAAGFSYNSPLHFGNGTRLTVT.

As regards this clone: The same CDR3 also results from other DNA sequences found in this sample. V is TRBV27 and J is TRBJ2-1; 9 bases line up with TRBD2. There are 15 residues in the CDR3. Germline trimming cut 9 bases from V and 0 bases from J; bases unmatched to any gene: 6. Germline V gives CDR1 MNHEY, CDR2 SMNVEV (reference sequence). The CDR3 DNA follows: TGTGCCAGTTCTCTAGCGGGGAGCTCCTACAATGAGCAGTTCTTC. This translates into CASSLAGSSYNEQFF.

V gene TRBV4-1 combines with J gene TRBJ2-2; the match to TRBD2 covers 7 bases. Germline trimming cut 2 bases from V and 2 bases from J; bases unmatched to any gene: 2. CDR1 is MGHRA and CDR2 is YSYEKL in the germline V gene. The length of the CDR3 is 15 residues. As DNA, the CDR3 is TGCGCCAGCAGCCAACCGGGACTAAACACCGGGGAGCTGTTTTTT. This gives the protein CASSQPGLNTGELFF.

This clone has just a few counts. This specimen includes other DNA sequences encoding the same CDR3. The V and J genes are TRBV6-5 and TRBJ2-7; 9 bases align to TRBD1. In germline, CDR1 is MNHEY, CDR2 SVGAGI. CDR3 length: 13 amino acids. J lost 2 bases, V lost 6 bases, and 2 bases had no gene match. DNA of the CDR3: TGTGCCAGCAGACAGGGGGCGGCCTACGAGCAGTACTTC. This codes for CASRQGAAYEQYF.

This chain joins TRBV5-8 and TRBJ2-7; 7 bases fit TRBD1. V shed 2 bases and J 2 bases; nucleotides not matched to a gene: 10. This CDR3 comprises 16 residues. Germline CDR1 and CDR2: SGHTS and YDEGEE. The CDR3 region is CASSLLQGNVAYEQYF. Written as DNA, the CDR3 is TGTGCCAGCAGCTTACTACAGGGGAACGTTGCCTACGAGCAGTACTTC.

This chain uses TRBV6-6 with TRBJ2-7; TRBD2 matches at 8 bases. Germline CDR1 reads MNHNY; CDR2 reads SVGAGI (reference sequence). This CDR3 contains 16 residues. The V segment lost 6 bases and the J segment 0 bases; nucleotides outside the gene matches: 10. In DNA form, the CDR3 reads TGTGCCAGCAGCCATGCTAAGCGGGGGTCCTCCTACGAGCAGTACTTC. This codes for CASSHAKRGSSYEQYF.

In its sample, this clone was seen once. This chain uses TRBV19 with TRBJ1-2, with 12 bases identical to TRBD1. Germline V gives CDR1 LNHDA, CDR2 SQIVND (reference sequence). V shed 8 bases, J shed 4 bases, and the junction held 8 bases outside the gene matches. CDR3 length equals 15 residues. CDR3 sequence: CASSPPGQGAYGYTF. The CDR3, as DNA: TGTGCCAGTTCCCCCCCGGGACAGGGGGCCTATGGCTACACCTTC.

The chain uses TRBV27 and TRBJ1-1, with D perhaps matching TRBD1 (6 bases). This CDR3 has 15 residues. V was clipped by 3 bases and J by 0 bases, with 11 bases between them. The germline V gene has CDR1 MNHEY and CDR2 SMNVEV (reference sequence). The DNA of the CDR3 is TGTGCCAGCAGTTTCAGGGGAGAGATGAACACTGAAGCTTTCTTT. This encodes CASSFRGEMNTEAFF.

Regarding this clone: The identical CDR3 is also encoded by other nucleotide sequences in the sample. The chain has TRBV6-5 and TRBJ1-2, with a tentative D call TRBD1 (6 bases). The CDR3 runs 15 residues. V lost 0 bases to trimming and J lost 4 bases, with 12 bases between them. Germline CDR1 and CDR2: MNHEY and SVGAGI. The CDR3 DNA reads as TGTGCCAGCAGTTACTCGACGGGGGGCGGCTATGGCTACACCTTC. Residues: CASSYSTGGGYGYTF.

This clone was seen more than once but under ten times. The DNA of the CDR3 is TGTGCCAGCAGTGGCCAGAGACAGGTTTGGTCACCCCTCCACTTT. Translation gives CASSGQRQVWSPLHF. The rearrangement links TRBV27 to TRBJ1-6; a possible D gene is TRBD1 (6 bases). From germline, CDR1 is MNHEY and CDR2 SMNVEV (reference sequence). V shed 5 bases and J shed 10 bases, with 18 bases lying between them. The CDR3 covers 15 residues.

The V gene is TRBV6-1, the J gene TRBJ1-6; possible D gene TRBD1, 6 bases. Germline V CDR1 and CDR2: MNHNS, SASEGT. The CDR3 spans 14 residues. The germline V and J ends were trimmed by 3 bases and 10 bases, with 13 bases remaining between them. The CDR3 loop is CASSDEGGASPLHF. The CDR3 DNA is TGTGCCAGCAGTGATGAGGGGGGAGCATCACCCCTCCACTTT.

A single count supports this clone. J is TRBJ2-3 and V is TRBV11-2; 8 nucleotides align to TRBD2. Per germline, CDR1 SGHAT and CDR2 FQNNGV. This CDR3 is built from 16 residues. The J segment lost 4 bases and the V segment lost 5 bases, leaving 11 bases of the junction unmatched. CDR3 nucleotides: TGTGCCAGCAGCCTGCAATCAGCGGGAGTCGCAGATACGCAGTATTTT. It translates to CASSLQSAGVADTQYF.

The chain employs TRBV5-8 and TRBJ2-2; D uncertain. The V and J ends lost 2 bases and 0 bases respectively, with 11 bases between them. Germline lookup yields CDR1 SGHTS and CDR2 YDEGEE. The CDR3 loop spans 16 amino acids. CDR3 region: CASSLLGTSNTGELFF. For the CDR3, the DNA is TGTGCCAGCAGCTTATTAGGCACCTCGAACACCGGGGAGCTGTTTTTT.

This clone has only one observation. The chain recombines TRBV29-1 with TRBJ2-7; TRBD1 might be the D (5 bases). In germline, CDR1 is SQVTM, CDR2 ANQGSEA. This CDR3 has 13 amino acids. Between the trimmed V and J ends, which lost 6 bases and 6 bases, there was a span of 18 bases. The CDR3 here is CSVLNRSPGEQYF. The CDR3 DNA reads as TGCAGCGTGCTGAACAGGTCCCCTGGCGAGCAGTACTTC.

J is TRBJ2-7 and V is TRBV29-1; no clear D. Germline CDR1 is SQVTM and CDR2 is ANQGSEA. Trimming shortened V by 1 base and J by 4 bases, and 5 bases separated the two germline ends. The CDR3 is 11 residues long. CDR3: CSVEVEYEQYF. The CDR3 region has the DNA TGCAGCGTTGAAGTTGAGTACGAGCAGTACTTC.

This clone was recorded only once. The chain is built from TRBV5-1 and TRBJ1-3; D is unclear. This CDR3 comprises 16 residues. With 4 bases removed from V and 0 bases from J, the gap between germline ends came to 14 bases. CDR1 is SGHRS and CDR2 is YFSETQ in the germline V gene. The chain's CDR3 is CASSVAGISSGNTIYF. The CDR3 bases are TGCGCCAGCAGCGTCGCGGGGATTAGCTCTGGAAACACCATATATTTT.

The CDR3 sequence is CASSPGISKTGELFF. DNA of the CDR3: TGTGCCAGCTCACCAGGGATAAGTAAAACCGGGGAGCTGTTTTTT. The chain recombines TRBV18 with TRBJ2-2; D is unresolved. The V gene's germline CDR1 is KGHSH and CDR2 LQKENI. V was cut by 2 bases and J by 5 bases, with 12 bases left in between. This CDR3 spans 15 amino acids.

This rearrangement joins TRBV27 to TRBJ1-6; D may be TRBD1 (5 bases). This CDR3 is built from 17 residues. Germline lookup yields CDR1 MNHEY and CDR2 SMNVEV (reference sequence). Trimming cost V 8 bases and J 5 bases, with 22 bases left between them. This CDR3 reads CASCPLQGRVNNSPLHF. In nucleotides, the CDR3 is TGTGCCAGCTGCCCCTTGCAGGGAAGGGTGAATAATTCACCCCTCCACTTT.

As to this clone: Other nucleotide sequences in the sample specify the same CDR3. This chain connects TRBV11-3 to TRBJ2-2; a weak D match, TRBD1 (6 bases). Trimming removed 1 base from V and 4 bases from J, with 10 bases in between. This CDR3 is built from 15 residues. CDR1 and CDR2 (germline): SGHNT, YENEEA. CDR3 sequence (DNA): TGTGCCAGCAGCTTAGGGCAGGGGAGCACCGGGGAGCTGTTTTTT. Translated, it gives CASSLGQGSTGELFF.

CDR3 coding DNA: TGTGCCAGCAGCGTCGACGGGACAGGGACCTACGAGCAGTACTTC. Translating it yields CASSVDGTGTYEQYF. The chain links TRBV9 to TRBJ2-7, with TRBD1 identical over 9 bases. The CDR3 consists of 15 residues. Trimming at V came to 2 bases and at J to 2 bases, leaving 5 bases not matched to a gene. Germline assignment: CDR1 SGDLS and CDR2 YYNGEE.

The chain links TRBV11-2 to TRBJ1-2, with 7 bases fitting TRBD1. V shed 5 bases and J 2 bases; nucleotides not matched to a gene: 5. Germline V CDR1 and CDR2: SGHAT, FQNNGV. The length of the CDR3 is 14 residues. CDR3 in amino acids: CASSTLTGNYGYTF. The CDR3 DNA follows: TGTGCCAGCAGCACATTGACAGGGAACTATGGCTACACCTTC. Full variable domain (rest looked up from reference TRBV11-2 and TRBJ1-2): EAGVAQSPRYKIIEKRQSVAFWCNPISGHATLYWYQQILGQGPKLLIQFQNNGVVDDSQLPKDRFSAERLKGVDSTLKIQPAKLEDSAVYLCASSTLTGNYGYTFGSGTRLTVV.

CDR3 in amino acids: CASSQPLAGGSGANVLTF. In DNA, the CDR3 is TGTGCCAGCAGCCAACCCCTTGCGGGGGGGTCTGGGGCCAACGTCCTGACTTTC. The chain carries TRBV4-2 and TRBJ2-6; 9 positions match TRBD2. The germline V gene encodes CDR1 LGHNA and CDR2 YNFKEQ. With V trimmed by 2 bases and J by 1 base, 6 bases remained unmatched. The length of the CDR3 is 18 residues.

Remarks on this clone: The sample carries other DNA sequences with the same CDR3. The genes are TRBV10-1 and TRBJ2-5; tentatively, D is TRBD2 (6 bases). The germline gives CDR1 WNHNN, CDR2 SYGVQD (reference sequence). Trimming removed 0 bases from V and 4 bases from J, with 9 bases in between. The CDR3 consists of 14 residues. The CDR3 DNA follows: TGCGCCAGCAGTGAGTCTGGGGGGTCAGAGACCCAGTACTTC. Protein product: CASSESGGSETQYF.